This TCR beta chain was identified during a study of blood T cell repertoires in COVID-19. Study overall: The United States, Italy and Spain were the sources of the acute and convalescent COVID-19 samples. Sample material is recorded as cDNA or gDNA derived from T cells, B-cell-depleted T cells, or PBMCs.

Germline assignment: CDR1 MNHEY and CDR2 SVGAGI. After removal of 6 bases from V and 8 bases from J, the junction contained 10 bases not matched to a gene. The CDR3 runs 15 residues. In the authors' methods: Quantification of nucleated cells was approximated via reference gene primer amplification. Data came from immunoSEQ multiplex PCR; TCRdb stores just in-frame clones and leaves some out. Clonal size and the V and J genes are those of that table, whereas D and trimming came from the DNA. The sample carries about 94,000 clones, more than 65% recorded once. This chain connects TRBV6-5 to TRBJ2-1; 10 positions match TRBD2. The source is a man in his 60s with acute or convalescent COVID-19. The source material was peripheral blood. The CDR3 DNA is TGTGCCAGCAGATCCCTGACTAGCGGGCGCGATGAGCAGTTCTTC. Translation: CASRSLTSGRDEQFF.